This T cell receptor (beta chain) was captured by sequencing in a study of T cell repertoires in cytomegalovirus infection. The V end was cut by 3 bases, the J end by 6 bases, with 17 bases between. CDR1 is MGHRA, CDR2 YSYEKL, per germline. The CDR3 is 15 amino acids. A single record per CDR3 protein comes from TCRdb applying MiXCR to the reads. The repertoire holds approximately 280,000 distinct CDR3 sequences, with roughly a fifth as singletons. As regards this clonotype: Its specificity is unknown.

The sequenced sample was cultured PBMCs, obtained from culture after CMV antigen stimulation. The clonotype originates from a human donor in good health (CMV status not recorded). Some clones in this sample may be carry-over from other donors' samples. This chain links TRBV4-1 with TRBJ1-1; D gene uncertain. The DNA of the CDR3 is TGCGCCAGCAGCCATTTACAGCGCAGAGGGCCTGAAGCTTTCTTT. Protein: CASSHLQRRGPEAFF.